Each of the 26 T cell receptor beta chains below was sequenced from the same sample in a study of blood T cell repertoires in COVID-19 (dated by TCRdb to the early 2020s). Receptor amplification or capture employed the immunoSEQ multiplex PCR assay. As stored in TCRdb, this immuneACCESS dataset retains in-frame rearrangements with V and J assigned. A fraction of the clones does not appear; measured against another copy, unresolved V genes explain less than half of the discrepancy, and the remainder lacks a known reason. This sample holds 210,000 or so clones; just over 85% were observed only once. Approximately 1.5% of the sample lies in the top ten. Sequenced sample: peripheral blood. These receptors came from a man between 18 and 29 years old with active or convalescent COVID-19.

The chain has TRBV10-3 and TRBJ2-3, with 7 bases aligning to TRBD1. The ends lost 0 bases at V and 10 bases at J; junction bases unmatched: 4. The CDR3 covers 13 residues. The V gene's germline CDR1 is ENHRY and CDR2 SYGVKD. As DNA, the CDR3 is TGTGCCATCAGTGAGTCGACAGGACAGGCGCAGTATTTT. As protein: CAISESTGQAQYF.

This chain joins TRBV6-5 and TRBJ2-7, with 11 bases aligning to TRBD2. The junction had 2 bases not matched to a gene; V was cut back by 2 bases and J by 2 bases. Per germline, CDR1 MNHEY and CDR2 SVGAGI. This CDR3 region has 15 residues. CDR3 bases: TGTGCCAGCAGTTACGGGACTAGCGGTACCTACGAGCAGTACTTC. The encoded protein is CASSYGTSGTYEQYF.

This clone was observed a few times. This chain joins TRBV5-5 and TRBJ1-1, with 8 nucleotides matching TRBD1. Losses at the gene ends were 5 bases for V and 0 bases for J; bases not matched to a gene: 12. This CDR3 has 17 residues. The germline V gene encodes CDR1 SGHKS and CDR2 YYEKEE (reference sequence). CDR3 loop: CASRNGQGVLVNTEAFF. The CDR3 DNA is TGTGCCAGCAGGAATGGACAGGGAGTCTTGGTGAACACTGAAGCTTTCTTT.

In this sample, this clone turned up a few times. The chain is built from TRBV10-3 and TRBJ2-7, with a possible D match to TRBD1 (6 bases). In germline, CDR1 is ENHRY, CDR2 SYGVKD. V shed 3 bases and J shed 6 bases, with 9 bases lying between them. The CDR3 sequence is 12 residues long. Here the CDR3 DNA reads TGTGCCATCAGTGATAGCAGGGGCGAGCAGTACTTC. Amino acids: CAISDSRGEQYF.

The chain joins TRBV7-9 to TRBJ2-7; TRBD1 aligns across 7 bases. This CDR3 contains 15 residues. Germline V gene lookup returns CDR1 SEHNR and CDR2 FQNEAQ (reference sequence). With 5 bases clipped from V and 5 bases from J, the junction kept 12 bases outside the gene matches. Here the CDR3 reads CASSPPGTAIHEQYF. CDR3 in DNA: TGTGCCAGCAGCCCTCCGGGGACAGCTATCCACGAGCAGTACTTC.

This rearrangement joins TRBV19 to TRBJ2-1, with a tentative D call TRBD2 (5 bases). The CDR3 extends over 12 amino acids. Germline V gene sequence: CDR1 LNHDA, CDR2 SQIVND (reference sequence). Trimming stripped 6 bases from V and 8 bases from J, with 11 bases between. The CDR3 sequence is CASRRALDEQFF. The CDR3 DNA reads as TGTGCCAGTAGGAGGGCCCTCGATGAGCAGTTCTTC.

For the CDR3, the DNA is TGTGCCAGCAGTTATAGACAGGGGTATAATTCACCCCTCCACTTT. It codes for CASSYRQGYNSPLHF. The chain recombines TRBV28 with TRBJ1-6; 8 bases line up with TRBD1. CDR3 length equals 15 residues. J gave up 4 bases and V 4 bases, and 3 bases lay outside the gene matches. Germline-derived CDR1 and CDR2 are MDHEN and SYDVKM.

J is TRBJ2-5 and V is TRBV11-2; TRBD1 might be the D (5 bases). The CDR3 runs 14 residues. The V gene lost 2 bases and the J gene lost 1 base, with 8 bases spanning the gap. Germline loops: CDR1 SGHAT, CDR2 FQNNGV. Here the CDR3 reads CASSLPTAQETQYF. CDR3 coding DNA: TGTGCCAGCAGCTTACCGACAGCCCAAGAGACCCAGTACTTC.

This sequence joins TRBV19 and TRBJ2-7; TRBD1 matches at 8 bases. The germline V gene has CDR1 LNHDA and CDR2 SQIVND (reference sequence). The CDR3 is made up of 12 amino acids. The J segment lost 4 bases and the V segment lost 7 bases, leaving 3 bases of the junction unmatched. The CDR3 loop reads CASMGDRYEQYF. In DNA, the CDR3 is TGTGCCAGTATGGGGGACAGGTACGAGCAGTACTTC. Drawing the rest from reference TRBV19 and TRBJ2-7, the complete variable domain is DGGITQSPKYLFRKEGQNVTLSCEQNLNHDAMYWYRQDPGQGLRLIYYSQIVNDFQKGDIAEGYSVSREKKESFPLTVTSAQKNPTAFYLCASMGDRYEQYFGPGTRLTVT.

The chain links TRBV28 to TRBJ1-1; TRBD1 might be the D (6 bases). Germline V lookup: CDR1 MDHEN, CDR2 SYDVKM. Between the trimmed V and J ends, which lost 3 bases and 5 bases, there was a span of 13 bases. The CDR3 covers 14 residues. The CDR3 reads CASSFQGLRTEAFF. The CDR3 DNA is TGTGCCAGCAGTTTCCAGGGGTTACGAACTGAAGCTTTCTTT.

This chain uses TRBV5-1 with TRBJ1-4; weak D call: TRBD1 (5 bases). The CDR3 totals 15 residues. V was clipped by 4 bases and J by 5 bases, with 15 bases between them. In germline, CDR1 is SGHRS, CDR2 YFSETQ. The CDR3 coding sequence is TGCGCCAGCAGCCCAACAGGCGCTCGGAATGAAAAACTGTTTTTT. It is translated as CASSPTGARNEKLFF.

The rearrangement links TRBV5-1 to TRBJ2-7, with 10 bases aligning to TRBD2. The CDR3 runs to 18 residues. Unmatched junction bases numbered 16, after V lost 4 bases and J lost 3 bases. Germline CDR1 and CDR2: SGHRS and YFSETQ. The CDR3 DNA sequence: TGCGCCAGCAGCGTAGGCCCAAAGCTAGCGGGAGCTGTCTACGAGCAGTACTTC. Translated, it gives CASSVGPKLAGAVYEQYF.

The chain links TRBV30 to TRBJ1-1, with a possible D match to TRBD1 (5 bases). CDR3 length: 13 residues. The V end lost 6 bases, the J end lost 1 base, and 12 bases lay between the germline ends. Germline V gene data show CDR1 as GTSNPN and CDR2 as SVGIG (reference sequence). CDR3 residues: CACTQGRNTEAFF. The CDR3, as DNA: TGTGCCTGTACTCAGGGCCGGAACACTGAAGCTTTCTTT. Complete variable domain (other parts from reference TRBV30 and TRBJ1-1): SQTIHQWPATLVQPVGSPLSLECTVEGTSNPNLYWYRQAAGRGLQLLFYSVGIGQISSEVPQNLSASRPQDRQFILSSKKLLLSDSGFYLCACTQGRNTEAFFGQGTRLTVV.

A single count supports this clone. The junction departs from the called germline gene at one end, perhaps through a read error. In DNA form, the CDR3 reads TGTGCCAGCGTAGCGGGTTCTGAGCACTTC. Protein: CASVAGSEHF. The V gene is TRBV19, the J gene TRBJ2-7; 7 bases are a match to TRBD2. Germline CDR1 and CDR2: LNHDA and SQIVND (reference sequence). The CDR3 spans 10 residues.

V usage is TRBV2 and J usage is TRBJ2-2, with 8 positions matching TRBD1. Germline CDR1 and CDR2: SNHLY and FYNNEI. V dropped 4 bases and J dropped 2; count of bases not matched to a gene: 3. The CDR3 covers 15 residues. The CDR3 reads CASSGGTGNTGELFF. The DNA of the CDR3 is TGTGCCAGCAGTGGTGGGACAGGTAACACCGGGGAGCTGTTTTTT. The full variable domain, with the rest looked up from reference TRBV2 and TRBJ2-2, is EPEVTQTPSHQVTQMGQEVILRCVPISNHLYFYWYRQILGQKVEFLVSFYNNEISEKSEIFDDQFSVERPDGSNFTLKIRSTKLEDSAMYFCASSGGTGNTGELFFGEGSRLTVL.

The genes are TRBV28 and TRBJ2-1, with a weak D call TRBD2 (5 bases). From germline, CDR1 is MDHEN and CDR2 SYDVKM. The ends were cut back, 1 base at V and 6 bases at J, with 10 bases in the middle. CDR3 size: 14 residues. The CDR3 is CASSLFTSRNEQFF. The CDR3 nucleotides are TGTGCCAGCAGTTTATTCACTAGTCGCAATGAGCAGTTCTTC. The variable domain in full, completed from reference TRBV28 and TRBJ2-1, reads DVKVTQSSRYLVKRTGEKVFLECVQDMDHENMFWYRQDPGLGLRLIYFSYDVKMKEKGDIPEGYSVSREKKERFSLILESASTNQTSMYLCASSLFTSRNEQFFGPGTRLTVL.

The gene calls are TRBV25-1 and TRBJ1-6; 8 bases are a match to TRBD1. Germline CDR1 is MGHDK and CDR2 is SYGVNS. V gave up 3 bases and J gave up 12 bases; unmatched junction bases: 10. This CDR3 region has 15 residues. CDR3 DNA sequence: TGTGCCAGCAGTGACCCGGGGACAGGCTCCATACCCCTCCACTTT. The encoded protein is CASSDPGTGSIPLHF.

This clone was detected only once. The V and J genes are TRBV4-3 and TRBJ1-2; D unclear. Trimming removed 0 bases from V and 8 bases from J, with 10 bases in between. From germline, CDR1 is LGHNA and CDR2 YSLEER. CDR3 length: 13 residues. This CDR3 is CASSQEGSGGYTF. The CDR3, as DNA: TGCGCCAGCAGCCAAGAGGGATCGGGGGGCTACACCTTC.

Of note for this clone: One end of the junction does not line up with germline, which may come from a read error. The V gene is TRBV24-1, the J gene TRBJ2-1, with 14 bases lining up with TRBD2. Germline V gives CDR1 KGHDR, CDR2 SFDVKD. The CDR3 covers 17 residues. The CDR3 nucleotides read TGTGCCGCCAGTGATCGGGGACTAGCGGGAGACCTGGGGGAGCAGTTCTTC. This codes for CAASDRGLAGDLGEQFF.

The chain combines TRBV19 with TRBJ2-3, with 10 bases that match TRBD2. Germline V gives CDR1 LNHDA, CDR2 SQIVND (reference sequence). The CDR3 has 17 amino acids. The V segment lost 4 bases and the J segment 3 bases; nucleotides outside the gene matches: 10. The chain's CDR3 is CASSTPVGLAVTDTQYF. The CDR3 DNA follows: TGTGCCAGTAGTACCCCGGTAGGACTAGCGGTTACAGATACGCAGTATTTT.

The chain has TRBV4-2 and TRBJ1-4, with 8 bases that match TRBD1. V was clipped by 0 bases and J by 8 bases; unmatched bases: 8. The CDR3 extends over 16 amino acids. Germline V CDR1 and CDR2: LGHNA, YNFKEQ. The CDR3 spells CASSQEKTGVGEKLFF. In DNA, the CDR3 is TGTGCCAGCAGCCAAGAAAAGACAGGGGTAGGGGAAAAACTGTTTTTT.

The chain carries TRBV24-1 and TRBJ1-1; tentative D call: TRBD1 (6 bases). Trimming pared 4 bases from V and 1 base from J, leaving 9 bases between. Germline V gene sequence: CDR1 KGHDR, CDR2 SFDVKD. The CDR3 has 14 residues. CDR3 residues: CATSDPGANTEAFF. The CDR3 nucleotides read TGTGCCACCAGTGACCCAGGGGCGAACACTGAAGCTTTCTTT.

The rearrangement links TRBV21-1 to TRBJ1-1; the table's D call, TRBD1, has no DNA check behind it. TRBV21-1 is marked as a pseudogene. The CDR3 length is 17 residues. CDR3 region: CASSIYGQGPMNTEAFF. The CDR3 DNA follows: TGTGCCAGCAGCATTTACGGACAGGGGCCAATGAACACTGAAGCTTTCTTT.

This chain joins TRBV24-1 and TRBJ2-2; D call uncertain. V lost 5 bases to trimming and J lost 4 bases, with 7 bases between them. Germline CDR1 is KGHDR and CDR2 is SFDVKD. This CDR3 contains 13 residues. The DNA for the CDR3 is TGTGCCACCAGTGTCAGAAGCACCGGGGAGCTGTTTTTT. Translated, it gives CATSVRSTGELFF.

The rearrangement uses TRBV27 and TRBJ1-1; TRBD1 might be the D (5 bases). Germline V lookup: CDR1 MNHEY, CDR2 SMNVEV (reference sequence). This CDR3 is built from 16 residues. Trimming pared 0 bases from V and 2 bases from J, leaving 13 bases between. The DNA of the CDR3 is TGTGCCAGCAGTTTATCGGCGACAGCTTCAAACACTGAAGCTTTCTTT. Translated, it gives CASSLSATASNTEAFF.

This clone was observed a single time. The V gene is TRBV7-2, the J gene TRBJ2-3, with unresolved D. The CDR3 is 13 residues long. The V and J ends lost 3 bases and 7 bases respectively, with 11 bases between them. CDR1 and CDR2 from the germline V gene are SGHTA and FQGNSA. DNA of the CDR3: TGTGCCAGCAGCTTTCCTCCGGTGCATACGCAGTATTTT. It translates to CASSFPPVHTQYF.